The 12 T cell receptor beta chains given below trace back to one sample, sequenced in a study of molecular identifiers for immune sequencing clone quantification. MiXCR, run by TCRdb on the PCR reads, gives a single entry per CDR3 protein. In the table there are fewer than 100,000 distinct CDR3 sequences, around 23% of which are singletons. The sample was naive CD8+ T cells from blood, with Jurkat cell RNA spiked in. Subset of the sample: FACS-sorted CD8+CD4-CCR7+CD45RA+ naive T cells. These receptors originate from a human donor in good health. Some libraries in this study had Jurkat cell RNA spiked in.

This clonotype was detected ten times or more. The chain recombines TRBV7-6 with TRBJ1-1; D call uncertain. With 1 base removed from V and 2 bases from J, the gap between germline ends came to 8 bases. The CDR3 is 14 amino acids. Germline-derived CDR1 and CDR2 are SGHVS and FNYEAQ. The CDR3 loop is CASSLVAANTEAFF. The CDR3 coding sequence is TGTGCCAGCAGCTTAGTCGCAGCAAACACTGAAGCTTTCTTT.

Ten or more counts support this clonotype. The gene calls are TRBV5-6 and TRBJ2-2; D perhaps matches TRBD1 (5 bases). Trimming took 0 bases from V and 10 from J, leaving 7 bases between them. Germline V CDR1 and CDR2: SGHDT, YYEEEE. The CDR3 is 12 amino acids. The CDR3 DNA follows: TGTGCCAGCAGCTTGGGGGGCCTGGAGCTGTTTTTT. Translated: CASSLGGLELFF.

This clonotype has ten or more counts. This chain joins TRBV27 and TRBJ1-6; 9 positions agree with TRBD1. Trimming removed 5 bases from V and 5 bases from J; junction bases left unmatched: 13. CDR1 and CDR2 (germline): MNHEY, SMNVEV (reference sequence). The CDR3 runs 18 residues. The CDR3 region has the DNA TGTGCCAGCAGTCCCGGACAGGGGACTTGGGCGAATAATTCACCCCTCCACTTT. Amino acids: CASSPGQGTWANNSPLHF.

This clonotype occurred many times. The DNA of the CDR3 is TGTGCCAGCAGTTTATCTGGGACTTTAGAGGAGCAGTACTTC. This sequence encodes CASSLSGTLEEQYF. The chain recombines TRBV12-3 or TRBV12-4 with TRBJ2-7, with D perhaps matching TRBD2 (6 bases). V was shortened by 2 bases and J by 7 bases, with 15 bases between the two germline ends. The CDR3 length is 14 residues.

This clonotype was observed many times. This chain's CDR3 is CASSQDIREGAKNIQYF. The CDR3 nucleotides are TGCGCCAGCAGCCAAGATATCCGCGAGGGAGCCAAAAACATTCAGTACTTC. The chain joins TRBV4-3 to TRBJ2-4; weak D call: TRBD2 (5 bases). CDR1 and CDR2 (germline): LGHNA, YSLEER. CDR3 length: 17 residues. Trimming took off 0 bases at V and 0 bases at J, with 12 bases between the two ends.

The chain's CDR3 is CASSQDFLAGTYEQYF. As DNA, the CDR3 is TGCGCCAGCAGCCAAGATTTTCTAGCGGGGACCTACGAGCAGTACTTC. J is TRBJ2-7 and V is TRBV4-3; 9 nucleotides align to TRBD2. The CDR3 consists of 16 residues. The junction had 5 bases not matched to a gene; V was cut back by 0 bases and J by 2 bases. The germline V gene encodes CDR1 LGHNA and CDR2 YSLEER.

The chain employs TRBV27 and TRBJ1-2; no firm D call. V was pared by 6 bases and J by 0 bases, with 11 bases between. In germline, CDR1 is MNHEY, CDR2 SMNVEV (reference sequence). The CDR3 is 14 residues long. The CDR3 loop is CASRVLGSNYGYTF. The CDR3 nucleotides are TGTGCCAGCAGAGTTCTAGGATCTAACTATGGCTACACCTTC.

This clonotype was recorded at least ten times. The CDR3 here is CASSPGIWGSQETQYF. DNA of the CDR3: TGTGCCAGCAGCCCAGGAATCTGGGGTAGCCAAGAGACCCAGTACTTC. The rearrangement joins TRBV7-9 to TRBJ2-5; D remains unclear. From germline, CDR1 is SEHNR and CDR2 FQNEAQ (reference sequence). Trimming took 5 bases from V and 1 from J, leaving 17 bases between them. This CDR3 is 16 amino acids long.

This clonotype was detected ten times or more. The chain couples TRBV9 to TRBJ1-1; TRBD1 matches 10 bases. CDR1 is SGDLS and CDR2 is YYNGEE in the germline V gene. V lost 3 bases, J lost 6 bases, and 11 bases stayed unmatched. This CDR3 spans 16 amino acids. CDR3 nucleotides: TGTGCCAGCAGCGAGAAGGACAGGGGGTATTTTTCTGAAGCTTTCTTT. Protein: CASSEKDRGYFSEAFF.

This clonotype has ten or more counts. The chain combines TRBV5-1 with TRBJ1-2; 7 bases fit TRBD1. With 0 bases clipped from V and 5 bases from J, the junction kept 7 bases outside the gene matches. Germline CDR1 SGHRS, CDR2 YFSETQ. The CDR3 length is 15 residues. CDR3 region: CASSLEDRAIYGYTF. CDR3 DNA sequence: TGCGCCAGCAGCTTGGAAGACAGGGCTATATATGGCTACACCTTC.

This clonotype was counted ten times or more. The V gene is TRBV5-4, the J gene TRBJ2-3, with unresolved D. V was trimmed by 4 bases and J by 4 bases, leaving 16 bases between them. Germline CDR1 reads SGHNT; CDR2 reads YYREEE (reference sequence). This CDR3 is built from 15 residues. The CDR3 coding sequence is TGTGCCAGCAGCCCCCCCTGGGCCGAGTCAGATACGCAGTATTTT. As protein: CASSPPWAESDTQYF. Based on the CDR3 plus reference TRBV5-4 and TRBJ2-3, the full variable domain is ETGVTQSPTHLIKTRGQQVTLRCSSQSGHNTVSWYQQALGQGPQFIFQYYREEENGRGNFPPRFSGLQFPNYSSELNVNALELDDSALYLCASSPPWAESDTQYFGPGTRLTVL.

This clonotype has more than one count but fewer than ten. This sequence may be a read error, since a much larger clone differs from it by one base. The rearrangement links TRBV6-5 to TRBJ2-2; TRBD2 is a possible D gene (5 bases). There are 14 residues in the CDR3. CDR1 MNHEY and CDR2 SVGAGI come from the germline V gene. Here the CDR3 reads CASSYLTFTGELLF. CDR3 sequence (DNA): TGTGCCAGCAGTTACCTGACGTTTACCGGGGAGCTGCTTTTT.